This entry lists 21 T cell receptor beta chains sequenced from one sample in a study of cytomegalovirus exposure and HLA in healthy donors (dated by TCRdb to the late 2010s). Libraries were constructed by the immunoSEQ multiplex PCR assay. For the multiplex PCR, a mixture combining 60 forward primers for TCR Vbeta segments and 13 reverse primers for TCR Jbeta segments was used. Not all clones reach the TCRdb copy of this immuneACCESS table, which keeps in-frame sequences only. Checked studies attribute under half of the gap to unresolved V genes and leave the rest unexplained. The sample table contains 150,000 to 200,000 clones; only one count was recorded for around 85% of them. The biggest ten clones account for 1.3% of the sample. Input material: PBMCs. The source of these receptors is a man aged 50-59 years in good health and CMV-seropositive.

The chain combines TRBV27 with TRBJ1-2; possibly TRBD1 for D (5 bases). V was clipped by 6 bases and J by 6 bases, with 20 bases between them. The CDR3 spans 15 residues. In germline, CDR1 is MNHEY, CDR2 SMNVEV (reference sequence). The CDR3 region is CASRFQQGNWDGYTF. As DNA, the CDR3 is TGTGCCAGCAGATTTCAGCAGGGAAATTGGGATGGCTACACCTTC.

This clone was counted only a few times. The chain recombines TRBV6-5 with TRBJ1-6, with D maybe TRBD1 (6 bases). CDR1 and CDR2 (germline): MNHEY, SVGAGI. The CDR3 loop spans 15 amino acids. Trimming cost V 5 bases and J 3 bases, with 11 bases left between them. This chain's CDR3 is CASSPARGYNSPLHF. As DNA, the CDR3 is TGTGCCAGCAGTCCCGCCAGGGGCTATAATTCACCCCTCCACTTT.

This clone was recorded a few times. The V call is TRBV7-9, the J call TRBJ2-7, with D uncertain. Trimming took off 5 bases at V and 6 bases at J, with 11 bases between the two ends. Per germline, CDR1 SEHNR and CDR2 FQNEAQ (reference sequence). This CDR3 contains 12 residues. CDR3 coding DNA: TGTGCCAGCAGCCGCATTTCGGGCGAGCAGTACTTC. Protein sequence: CASSRISGEQYF.

This chain connects TRBV18 to TRBJ1-4; TRBD1 matches 7 bases. The CDR3 covers 14 residues. Germline CDR1 KGHSH, CDR2 LQKENI. The J segment lost 5 bases and the V segment lost 6 bases, leaving 6 bases of the junction unmatched. In nucleotides, the CDR3 is TGTGCCAGCTCGACCGACAGGGTAAATGAAAAACTGTTTTTT. Translation gives CASSTDRVNEKLFF.

V and J are TRBV11-2 and TRBJ2-7; 10 bases are shared with TRBD2. CDR1 and CDR2 (germline): SGHAT, FQNNGV. The CDR3 extends over 16 amino acids. The trim removed 1 base at V and 0 bases at J, leaving 3 bases unmatched. The CDR3 loop is CASSLVGLADSYEQYF. CDR3 nucleotide sequence: TGTGCCAGCAGCTTAGTTGGACTAGCGGACTCCTACGAGCAGTACTTC. Looking up the rest from reference TRBV11-2 and TRBJ2-7 gives the full variable domain: EAGVAQSPRYKIIEKRQSVAFWCNPISGHATLYWYQQILGQGPKLLIQFQNNGVVDDSQLPKDRFSAERLKGVDSTLKIQPAKLEDSAVYLCASSLVGLADSYEQYFGPGTRLTVT.

This clone came up once. CDR3 in DNA: TGTGCCAGCTCACCACGAGAGGAACGCTACGAGCAGTACTTC. Translating gives CASSPREERYEQYF. The chain uses TRBV18 and TRBJ2-7; D is uncertain. V was trimmed by 1 base and J by 3 bases, leaving 10 bases between them. The CDR3 consists of 14 residues. Germline assignment: CDR1 KGHSH and CDR2 LQKENI.

J is TRBJ1-2 and V is TRBV28; D is ambiguous. Trimming removed 5 bases at V and 8 bases at J, with 12 bases between. CDR1 is MDHEN and CDR2 is SYDVKM in the germline V gene. The CDR3 runs 12 residues. This CDR3 reads CASSAGRVGYTF. The CDR3 region has the DNA TGTGCCAGCAGTGCGGGCCGAGTGGGCTACACCTTC.

The DNA for the CDR3 is TGTGCCAGCAGCTCCAACACCCACACAGATACGCAGTATTTT. It translates to CASSSNTHTDTQYF. The V gene is TRBV7-6, the J gene TRBJ2-3, with D uncertain. In germline, CDR1 is SGHVS, CDR2 FNYEAQ. V gave up 4 bases and J gave up 2 bases, with 10 bases separating them. The CDR3 is 14 amino acids. The full variable domain, with the rest looked up from reference TRBV7-6 and TRBJ2-3, is GAGVSQSPRYKVTKRGQDVALRCDPISGHVSLYWYRQALGQGPEFLTYFNYEAQQDKSGLPNDRFSAERPEGSISTLTIQRTEQRDSAMYRCASSSNTHTDTQYFGPGTRLTVL.

The rearrangement uses TRBV7-2 and TRBJ1-5, with 8 bases that match TRBD1. The V segment lost 4 bases and the J segment 5 bases; nucleotides outside the gene matches: 4. Per the germline V gene, CDR1 is SGHTA and CDR2 is FQGNSA. This CDR3 contains 14 residues. CDR3: CASSSPGGYQPQHF. CDR3 DNA sequence: TGTGCCAGCAGCTCCCCAGGGGGCTATCAGCCCCAGCATTTT.

This clone was seen just once. This chain connects TRBV11-3 to TRBJ2-7, with 9 positions matching TRBD1. The CDR3 totals 16 residues. The V segment lost 0 bases and the J segment 3 bases; nucleotides outside the gene matches: 6. Germline loops: CDR1 SGHNT, CDR2 YENEEA. CDR3: CASSLDFGTGHYEQYF. CDR3 DNA: TGTGCCAGCAGCTTAGACTTCGGGACAGGGCACTACGAGCAGTACTTC.

This chain links TRBV25-1 with TRBJ1-4, with D tentatively TRBD1 (6 bases). Germline V CDR1 and CDR2: MGHDK, SYGVNS. With 7 bases removed from V and 13 bases from J, the gap between germline ends came to 13 bases. This CDR3 is built from 11 residues. CDR3 nucleotide sequence: TGTGCCAGCACACAGGGAATGAGACTGTTTTTT. It is translated as CASTQGMRLFF.

The rearrangement uses TRBV19 and TRBJ1-4; possible D gene TRBD1, 6 bases. V lost 6 bases and J 0 bases, leaving 20 bases between the germline ends. Germline CDR1 and CDR2: LNHDA and SQIVND (reference sequence). The CDR3 has 18 amino acids. As DNA, the CDR3 is TGTGCCAGTAGGGATACAGGGCCCCTATTTGCAACTAATGAAAAACTGTTTTTT. It translates to CASRDTGPLFATNEKLFF.

The chain uses TRBV9 and TRBJ2-3; D ambiguous. This CDR3 spans 15 amino acids. Trimming took 0 bases from V and 4 from J, leaving 12 bases between them. Germline-derived CDR1 and CDR2 are SGDLS and YYNGEE. CDR3 nucleotide sequence: TGTGCCAGCAGCGTAGGCACGATCAGTCCAGATACGCAGTATTTT. It encodes CASSVGTISPDTQYF.

This sequence joins TRBV18 and TRBJ1-3; D is unclear. Looked up from germline, CDR1 is KGHSH and CDR2 is LQKENI. There are 16 residues in the CDR3. V was clipped by 3 bases and J by 2 bases, with 14 bases between them. In DNA, the CDR3 is TGTGCCAGCTCACCGGCGGGGATAGGTGCTGGAAACACCATATATTTT. Translation: CASSPAGIGAGNTIYF.

The CDR3 loop is CAISSGLAGKGETQYF. The CDR3 nucleotides read TGTGCCATCAGTTCGGGACTAGCGGGAAAGGGAGAGACCCAGTACTTC. The chain is built from TRBV10-3 and TRBJ2-5; 13 nucleotides align to TRBD2. Germline V gene data show CDR1 as ENHRY and CDR2 as SYGVKD. Losses at the gene ends were 5 bases for V and 4 bases for J; bases not matched to a gene: 7. The CDR3 has 16 residues.

The rearrangement links TRBV27 to TRBJ2-7; TRBD1 might be the D (6 bases). CDR1 is MNHEY, CDR2 SMNVEV, per germline (reference sequence). The CDR3 has 15 residues. Trimming shortened V by 3 bases and J by 1 base, and 13 bases separated the two germline ends. The CDR3 protein is CASSFGQGPSYEQYF. As DNA, the CDR3 is TGTGCCAGCAGTTTCGGCCAGGGGCCTTCCTACGAGCAGTACTTC.

This chain joins TRBV6-1 and TRBJ2-3; D may be TRBD2 (5 bases). The CDR3 is 14 amino acids. V was clipped by 2 bases and J by 2 bases, with 8 bases between them. CDR1 and CDR2 from the germline V gene are MNHNS and SASEGT. Here the CDR3 reads CASSELGATDTQYF. DNA for the CDR3: TGTGCCAGCAGTGAATTGGGAGCCACAGATACGCAGTATTTT.

The V call is TRBV5-1, the J call TRBJ2-2; 10 bases are a match to TRBD1. Germline V gives CDR1 SGHRS, CDR2 YFSETQ. This CDR3 contains 15 residues. V shed 1 base and J 7 bases; nucleotides not matched to a gene: 4. CDR3 protein: CASSLRQGADGELFF. The CDR3 nucleotides are TGCGCCAGCAGCTTGAGACAGGGGGCGGACGGGGAGCTGTTTTTT.

The J gene is TRBJ1-2, the V gene TRBV28; D not certain. Germline V lookup: CDR1 MDHEN, CDR2 SYDVKM. The CDR3 is 9 amino acids. The CDR3 sequence: CETFYGYTF. The CDR3 bases are TGTGAGACTTTCTATGGCTACACCTTC.

The chain employs TRBV5-1 and TRBJ2-1, with 8 bases lining up with TRBD2. The CDR3 extends over 15 amino acids. Germline V gives CDR1 SGHRS, CDR2 YFSETQ. The ends lost 0 bases at V and 7 bases at J; junction bases unmatched: 6. This CDR3 reads CASSLAPGGRNEQFF. The CDR3 DNA reads TGCGCCAGCAGCTTGGCCCCGGGAGGGCGAAATGAGCAGTTCTTC.

The rearrangement links TRBV28 to TRBJ2-5; 9 bases align to TRBD1. CDR1 and CDR2 from the germline V gene are MDHEN and SYDVKM. This CDR3 is 17 amino acids long. The junction had 8 bases not matched to a gene; V was cut back by 3 bases and J by 0 bases. This CDR3 is CASSFRDGTGYQETQYF. In DNA form, the CDR3 reads TGTGCCAGCAGTTTCCGGGACGGGACAGGGTACCAAGAGACCCAGTACTTC.